This T cell receptor beta chain originates from a study of T-cell memory formation after mild COVID-19. In TCRdb, the 5' RACE reads were re-called with MiXCR into one record per CDR3 protein. The table lists 470,000 or so distinct CDR3 sequences, 15% to 20% of them singletons. This clonotype has a handful of counts. What was sequenced was PBMCs or a T cell subset sorted from them (not recorded which). The clonotype originates from a man aged 18-30 years who had mild COVID-19 (a few samples of this study predate the infection). Cell type and time point are not known.

This chain's CDR3 is CASSSLGGGGAYNEQFF. The DNA of the CDR3 is TGTGCCAGCAGTTCCCTTGGGGGGGGGGGTGCCTACAATGAGCAGTTCTTC. The chain links TRBV12-3 or TRBV12-4 to TRBJ2-1; 7 bases agree with TRBD2. The V segment lost 4 bases and the J segment 2 bases; nucleotides outside the gene matches: 11. The CDR3 loop spans 17 amino acids.